This T cell receptor beta chain was recovered during a study of a mutant IDH1 vaccine in newly diagnosed glioma. Study as a whole: Once 4-6 weeks had passed after radiotherapy alone, vaccination started, or it started with temozolomide cycles. Among treated patients, about 60% were male and roughly 40% female, and mean age was 40.4 years. It was at week 35 that visit V12 occurred, and at week 47 that visit V13 did.

Described time point: week 47, end of study. In every dose of vaccine, 300 ug of mutant IDH1 20-mer peptide was given alongside topical imiquimod. The protocol was immunoSEQ multiplex PCR, while the TCRdb copy is restricted to in-frame clones and leaves out a portion. The data show roughly 34,000 clones, with 84% seen just once and around 29% held by the top ten. Turning to this clone: What it recognizes is unknown.

This sequence was found in a man aged 25-45 years with glioma. Sequenced here: PBMCs, sampled from a glioma patient whose treatment included an IDH1 peptide vaccine.

CDR3 sequence: CASSLNLAGLTGELFF. The CDR3 DNA is TGTGCCAGCAGCTTGAATCTAGCGGGACTCACCGGGGAGCTGTTTTTT. The chain has TRBV5-5 and TRBJ2-2; 9 nucleotides match TRBD2. Trimming removed 1 base from V and 4 bases from J; junction bases left unmatched: 5. The CDR3 is 16 residues long. Germline CDR1 SGHKS, CDR2 YYEKEE (reference sequence).